These T cell receptor beta chains were read from a single sample in a study of T-cell reconstitution after alpha-beta-depleted transplantation in children. TCRdb ran MiXCR on the PCR reads and lists one entry per CDR3 protein. The sample shows approximately 220,000 distinct CDR3 sequences, approximately 17% of them seen only once. Source: PBMCs, mostly from graft donor cells, taken 360 days after TCRalphabeta/CD19-depleted stem cell transplant. The source is a male patient aged 2 to 9 who had a stem cell transplant for acute lymphoblastic leukemia, so the T cells may come from the graft donor. Both conserved end residues are part of each CDR3. A D gene is named only where the DNA matches it firmly. Clone size is stated in some rows and not others, as once, few, many or a class when expanded.

many,-,TRBJ1-1,TRBV18,TGTGCCAGCTCCCCCCTCGACAGGCTATGGGAAGCTTTCTTT,CASSPLDRLWEAFF
-,-,TRBJ2-7,TRBV14,TGTGCCAGCAGCCAACAGGGTGCCCCCTCCTACGAGCAGTACTTC,CASSQQGAPSYEQYF
few,-,TRBJ1-4,TRBV7-9,TGTGCCTCCCGAGCGGCAGGGAGTCGTGAAAAACTGTTTTTT,CASRAAGSREKLFF
-,TRBD2,TRBJ2-1,TRBV6-5,TGTGCCAGCAGTTATATAGCGGGCTCCTACAATGAGCAGTTCTTC,CASSYIAGSYNEQFF
few,TRBD1,TRBJ1-3,TRBV3-1,TGTGCCAGCAGCCCCGGGACAGGGGCAAACACCATATATTTT,CASSPGTGANTIYF
-,TRBD2,TRBJ2-3,TRBV7-2,TGTGCCAGCAGCTTAACTAGCGGGGCCAGCACAGATACGCAGTATTTT,CASSLTSGASTDTQYF
-,TRBD2,TRBJ2-1,TRBV20-1,TGCAGTGCTAGAGGATGGGGGCTAGCGGGGGGCACCAATGAGCAGTTCTTC,CSARGWGLAGGTNEQFF
many,-,TRBJ2-1,TRBV6-6,TGTGCCACGGGCTCGGGATTCAATGAGCAGTTCTTC,CATGSGFNEQFF
few,-,TRBJ2-3,TRBV7-2,TGTGCCAGCAGCCGACCCATCACAGATACGCAGTATTTT,CASSRPITDTQYF
few,-,TRBJ2-3,TRBV30,TGTGCCTACAAAACAGGGACTACAACCACAGATACGCAGTATTTT,CAYKTGTTTTDTQYF
-,-,TRBJ2-3,TRBV2,TGTGCCAGCACCCCTACCGGGAGATACACAGATACGCAGTATTTT,CASTPTGRYTDTQYF
-,-,TRBJ1-1,TRBV5-1,TGCGCCAGCAGCTGGACACTGAACACTGAAGCTTTCTTT,CASSWTLNTEAFF
many,-,TRBJ2-3,TRBV6-5,TGTGCCAGCAGTTGGGGGGATACGCAGTATTTT,CASSWGDTQYF
few,-,TRBJ1-5,TRBV6-2/TRBV6-3,TGTGCCAGCGCGGTGAAAAATCAGCCCCAGCATTTT,CASAVKNQPQHF
-,TRBD1,TRBJ1-6,TRBV2,TGTGCCAGCAGTAAGGACAGGGGTAGAGATTCACCCCTCCACTTT,CASSKDRGRDSPLHF
few,-,TRBJ2-5,TRBV11-2,TGTGCCAGCAGCACGATTGGGGGGCCAGTGGAGACCCAGTACTTC,CASSTIGGPVETQYF
-,-,TRBJ1-1,TRBV7-9,TGTGCCAGCAGCTTAGTAGAGTCGATCACTGAAGCTTTCTTT,CASSLVESITEAFF
-,TRBD1,TRBJ1-1,TRBV19,TGTGCCAGTAGTATCAGTCGGACAGGGGTACTAACGAACACTGAAGCTTTCTTT,CASSISRTGVLTNTEAFF
-,-,TRBJ2-2,TRBV4-2,TGTGCCAGCAGCCAAGATCTCGGTGGAAACACCGGGGAGCTGTTTTTT,CASSQDLGGNTGELFF
-,TRBD1,TRBJ1-2,TRBV15,TGTGCCACCAGCAGAGGGATGGGACAGGGTCTTGACTATGGCTACACCTTC,CATSRGMGQGLDYGYTF
few,-,TRBJ2-3,TRBV5-6,TGTGCCAGCAGCTTGGCAAGGAGGTCAACAGATACGCAGTATTTT,CASSLARRSTDTQYF
-,-,TRBJ2-3,TRBV7-8,TGTGCCAGCAGCGAGAATGGAGGAGGGGGAGATACGCAGTATTTT,CASSENGGGGDTQYF
-,TRBD1,TRBJ2-7,TRBV27,TGTGCCAGCAGTTTGGGGACAGGGGCGTCCTACGAGCAGTACTTC,CASSLGTGASYEQYF
many,-,TRBJ1-1,TRBV10-3,TGTGCCATCAGTGGGGGGACGCTGAACACTGAAGCTTTCTTT,CAISGGTLNTEAFF
few,TRBD1,TRBJ1-1,TRBV3-1,TGTGCCAGCAGCCAAGAGACAGGGGCCCACCTCGTGACTGAAGCTTTCTTT,CASSQETGAHLVTEAFF